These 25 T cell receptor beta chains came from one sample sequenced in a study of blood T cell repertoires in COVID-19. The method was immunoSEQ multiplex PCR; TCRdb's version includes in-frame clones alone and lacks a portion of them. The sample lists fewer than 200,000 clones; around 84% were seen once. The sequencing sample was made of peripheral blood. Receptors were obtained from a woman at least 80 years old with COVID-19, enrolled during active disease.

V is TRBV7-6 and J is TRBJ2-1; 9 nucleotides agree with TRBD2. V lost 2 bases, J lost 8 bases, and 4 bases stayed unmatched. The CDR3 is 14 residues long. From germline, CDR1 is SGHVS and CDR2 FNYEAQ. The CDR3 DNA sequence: TGTGCCAGCAGCTTAAACCTAGCGGGACATGAGCAGTTCTTC. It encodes CASSLNLAGHEQFF.

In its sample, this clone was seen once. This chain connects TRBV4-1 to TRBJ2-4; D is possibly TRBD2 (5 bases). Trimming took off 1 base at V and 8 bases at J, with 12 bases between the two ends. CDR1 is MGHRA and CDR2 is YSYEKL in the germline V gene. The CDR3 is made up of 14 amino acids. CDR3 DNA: TGCGCCAGCAGCCAAGCCCAGGAGGTCGACATTCAGTACTTC. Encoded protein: CASSQAQEVDIQYF.

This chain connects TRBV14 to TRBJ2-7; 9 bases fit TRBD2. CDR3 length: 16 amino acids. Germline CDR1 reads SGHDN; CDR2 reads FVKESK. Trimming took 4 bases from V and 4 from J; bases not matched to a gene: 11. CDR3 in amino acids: CASSRNPGLAIYEQYF. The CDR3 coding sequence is TGTGCCAGCAGCCGTAACCCGGGACTAGCAATTTACGAGCAGTACTTC.

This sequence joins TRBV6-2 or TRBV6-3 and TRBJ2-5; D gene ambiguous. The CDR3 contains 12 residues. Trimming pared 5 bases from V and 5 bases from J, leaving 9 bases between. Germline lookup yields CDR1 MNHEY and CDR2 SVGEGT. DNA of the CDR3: TGTGCCAGCAGTCAGAACGGGGAGACCCAGTACTTC. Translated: CASSQNGETQYF.

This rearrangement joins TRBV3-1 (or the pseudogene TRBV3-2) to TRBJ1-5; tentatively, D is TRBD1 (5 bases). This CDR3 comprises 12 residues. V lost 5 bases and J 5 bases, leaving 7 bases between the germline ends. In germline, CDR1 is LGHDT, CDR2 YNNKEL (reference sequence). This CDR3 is CASSRGDQPQHF. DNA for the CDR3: TGTGCCAGCAGCAGGGGCGATCAGCCCCAGCATTTT.

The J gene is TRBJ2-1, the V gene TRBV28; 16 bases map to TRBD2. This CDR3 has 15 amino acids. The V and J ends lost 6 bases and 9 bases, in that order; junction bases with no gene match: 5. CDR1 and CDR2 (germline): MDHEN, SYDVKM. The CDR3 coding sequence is TGTGCCAGCAGCCGCGGGACTAGCGGGAGGGGTGAGCAGTTCTTC. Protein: CASSRGTSGRGEQFF. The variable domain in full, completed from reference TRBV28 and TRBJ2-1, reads DVKVTQSSRYLVKRTGEKVFLECVQDMDHENMFWYRQDPGLGLRLIYFSYDVKMKEKGDIPEGYSVSREKKERFSLILESASTNQTSMYLCASSRGTSGRGEQFFGPGTRLTVL.

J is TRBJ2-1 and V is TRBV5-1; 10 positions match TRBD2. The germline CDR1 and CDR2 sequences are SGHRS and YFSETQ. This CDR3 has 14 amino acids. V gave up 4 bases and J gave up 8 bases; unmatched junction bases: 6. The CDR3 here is CASSASGSWDEQFF. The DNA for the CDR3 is TGCGCCAGCAGCGCTAGCGGGAGTTGGGATGAGCAGTTCTTC.

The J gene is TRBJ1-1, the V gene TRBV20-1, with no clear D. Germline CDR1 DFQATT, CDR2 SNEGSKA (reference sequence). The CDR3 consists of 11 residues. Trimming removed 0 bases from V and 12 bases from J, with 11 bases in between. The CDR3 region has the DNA TGCAGTGCTAGAGATCCCCGTGAGACTTTCTTT. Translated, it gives CSARDPRETFF.

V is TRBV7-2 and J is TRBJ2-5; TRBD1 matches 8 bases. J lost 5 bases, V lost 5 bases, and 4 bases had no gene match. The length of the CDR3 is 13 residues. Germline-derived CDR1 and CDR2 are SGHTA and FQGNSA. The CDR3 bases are TGTGCCAGCAGCACAGGGGGTTTGGAGACCCAGTACTTC. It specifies CASSTGGLETQYF.

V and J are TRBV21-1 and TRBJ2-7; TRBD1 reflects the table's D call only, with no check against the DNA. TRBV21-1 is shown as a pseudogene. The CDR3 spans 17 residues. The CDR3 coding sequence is TGTGCCAGCAGCACCTTCTACTTCGGGACACCGGCCTACGAGCAGTACTTC. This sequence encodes CASSTFYFGTPAYEQYF.

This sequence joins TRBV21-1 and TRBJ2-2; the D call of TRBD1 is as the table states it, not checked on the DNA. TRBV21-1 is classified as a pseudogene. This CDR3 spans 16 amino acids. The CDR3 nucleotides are TGTGCCAGCAGCAAACGCCGATCGGAACAGTCCGGGGAGCTGTTTTTT. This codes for CASSKRRSEQSGELFF.

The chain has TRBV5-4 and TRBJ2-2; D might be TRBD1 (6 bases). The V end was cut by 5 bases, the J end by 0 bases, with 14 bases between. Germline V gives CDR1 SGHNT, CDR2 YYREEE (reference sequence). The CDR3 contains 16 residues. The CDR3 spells CASRSAQGANTGELFF. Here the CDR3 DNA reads TGTGCCAGCAGATCGGCACAGGGAGCGAACACCGGGGAGCTGTTTTTT.

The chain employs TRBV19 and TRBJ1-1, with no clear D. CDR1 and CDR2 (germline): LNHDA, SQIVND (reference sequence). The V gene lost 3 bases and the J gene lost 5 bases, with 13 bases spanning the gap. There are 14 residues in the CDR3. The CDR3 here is CASSITGERTEAFF. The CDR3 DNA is TGTGCCAGTAGTATCACCGGGGAGAGGACTGAAGCTTTCTTT.

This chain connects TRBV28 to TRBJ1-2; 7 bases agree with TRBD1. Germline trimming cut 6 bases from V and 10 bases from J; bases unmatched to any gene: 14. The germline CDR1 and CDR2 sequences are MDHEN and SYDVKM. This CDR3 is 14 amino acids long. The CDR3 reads CASSDPGTAHPYTF. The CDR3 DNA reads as TGTGCCAGCAGCGACCCCGGGACAGCCCATCCCTACACCTTC.

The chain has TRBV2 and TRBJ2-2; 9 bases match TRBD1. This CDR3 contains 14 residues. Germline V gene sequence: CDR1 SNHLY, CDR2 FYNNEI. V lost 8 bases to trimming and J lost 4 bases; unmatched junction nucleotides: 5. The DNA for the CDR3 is TGTGCCAGCGATCTGACAGGGGGCACCGGGGAGCTGTTTTTT. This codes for CASDLTGGTGELFF.

DNA of the CDR3: TGCGCCAGCAGCCAAGCCGTGGAGGACACCATATATTTT. Residues: CASSQAVEDTIYF. The rearrangement uses TRBV4-3 and TRBJ1-3, with D hard to call. V was pared by 1 base and J by 8 bases, with 9 bases between. Germline V gene sequence: CDR1 LGHNA, CDR2 YSLEER. The CDR3 consists of 13 residues.

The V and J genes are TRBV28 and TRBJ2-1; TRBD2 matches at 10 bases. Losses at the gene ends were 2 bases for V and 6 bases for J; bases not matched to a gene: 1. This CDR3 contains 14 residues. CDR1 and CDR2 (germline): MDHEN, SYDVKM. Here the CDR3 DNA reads TGTGCCAGCAGTTTAGGACTAGCGGCCAATGAGCAGTTCTTC. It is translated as CASSLGLAANEQFF. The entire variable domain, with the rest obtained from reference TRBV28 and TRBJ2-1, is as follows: DVKVTQSSRYLVKRTGEKVFLECVQDMDHENMFWYRQDPGLGLRLIYFSYDVKMKEKGDIPEGYSVSREKKERFSLILESASTNQTSMYLCASSLGLAANEQFFGPGTRLTVL.

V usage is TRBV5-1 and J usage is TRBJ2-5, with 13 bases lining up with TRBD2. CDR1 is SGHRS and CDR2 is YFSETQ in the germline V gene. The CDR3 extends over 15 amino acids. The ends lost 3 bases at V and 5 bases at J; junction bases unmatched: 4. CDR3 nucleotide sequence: TGCGCCAGCAGCTCCGGACTAGCGGGAGCGGAGACCCAGTACTTC. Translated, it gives CASSSGLAGAETQYF.

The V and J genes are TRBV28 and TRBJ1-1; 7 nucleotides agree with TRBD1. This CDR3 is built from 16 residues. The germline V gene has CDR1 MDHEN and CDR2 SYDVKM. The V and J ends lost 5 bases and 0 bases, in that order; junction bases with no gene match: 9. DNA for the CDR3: TGTGCCAGCAGTATCTGGGACAGCCTAATGAACACTGAAGCTTTCTTT. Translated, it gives CASSIWDSLMNTEAFF.

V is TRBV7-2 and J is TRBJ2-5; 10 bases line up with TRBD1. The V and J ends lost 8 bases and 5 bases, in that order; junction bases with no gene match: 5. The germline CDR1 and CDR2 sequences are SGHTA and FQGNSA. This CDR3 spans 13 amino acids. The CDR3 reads CASGQGVVETQYF. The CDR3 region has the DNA TGTGCCAGCGGACAGGGGGTAGTCGAGACCCAGTACTTC.

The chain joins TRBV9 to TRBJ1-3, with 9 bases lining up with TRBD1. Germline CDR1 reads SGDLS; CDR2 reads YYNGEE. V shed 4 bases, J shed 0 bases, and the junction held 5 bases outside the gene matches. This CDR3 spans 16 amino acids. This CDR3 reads CASSSGTGNSGNTIYF. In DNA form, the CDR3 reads TGTGCCAGCAGCTCCGGGACAGGGAACTCTGGAAACACCATATATTTT.

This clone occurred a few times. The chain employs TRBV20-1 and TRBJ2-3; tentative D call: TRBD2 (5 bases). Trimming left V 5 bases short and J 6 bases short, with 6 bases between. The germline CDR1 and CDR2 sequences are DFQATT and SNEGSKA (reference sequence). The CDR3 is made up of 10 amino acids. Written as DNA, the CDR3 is TGCAGTGCTTGGAGGGATACGCAGTATTTT. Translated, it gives CSAWRDTQYF.

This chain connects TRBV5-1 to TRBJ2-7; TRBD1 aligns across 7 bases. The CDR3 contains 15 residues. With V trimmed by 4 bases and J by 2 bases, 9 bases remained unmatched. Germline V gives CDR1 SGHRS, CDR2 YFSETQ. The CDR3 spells CASSIDSGQTYEQYF. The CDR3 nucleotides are TGCGCCAGCAGCATAGACTCGGGACAGACCTACGAGCAGTACTTC.

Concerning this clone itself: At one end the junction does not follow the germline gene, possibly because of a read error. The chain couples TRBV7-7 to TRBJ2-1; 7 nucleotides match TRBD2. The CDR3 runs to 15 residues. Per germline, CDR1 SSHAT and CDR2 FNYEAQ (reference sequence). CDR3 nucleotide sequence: TGTGCTAGCAGCTTGGGAAGCGGGGATTACAATGAGCAGTTCTTC. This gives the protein CASSLGSGDYNEQFF. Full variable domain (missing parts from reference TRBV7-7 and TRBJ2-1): GAGVSQSPRYKVTKRGQDVTLRCDPISSHATLYWYQQALGQGPEFLTYFNYEAQPDKSGLPSDRFSAERPEGSISTLTIQRTEQRDSAMYRCASSLGSGDYNEQFFGPGTRLTVL.

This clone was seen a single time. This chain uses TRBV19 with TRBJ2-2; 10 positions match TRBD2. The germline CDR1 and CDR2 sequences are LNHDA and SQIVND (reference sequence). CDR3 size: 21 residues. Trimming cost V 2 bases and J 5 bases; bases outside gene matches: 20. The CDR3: CASSIFGGLADKEWWTGELFF. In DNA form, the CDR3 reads TGTGCCAGTAGTATATTTGGTGGACTAGCGGATAAGGAGTGGTGGACCGGGGAGCTGTTTTTT.